This paragraph reports one T cell receptor (beta chain). The antigen is unknown. The CDR3 is 16 residues long. V trimming: 5 bases; J trimming: 7 bases; junction bases outside the gene matches: 15. CDR1 is LGHNA and CDR2 is YNFKEQ in the germline V gene. Sample-barcoded 5' priming and a J-beta primer mix drove a second PCR of roughly 7 to 11 cycles. TCRdb independently ran MiXCR on the 5' RACE reads; one entry per CDR3 protein. The sample gives roughly 1,500,000 distinct CDR3 sequences, approximately 32% of which show up once; around 11% is in the top ten. The data were taken from a study of blood T cells in healthy people across ages. Study-wide results and caveats: It was the long-lived donors that had more naive CD4+ cells and higher diversity than aged donors.

The sequence was collected from a woman in her twenties or thirties in good health. The chain couples TRBV4-2 to TRBJ2-7; TRBD2 aligns across 9 bases. Sequencing was carried out using blood. The CDR3 sequence: CASSGGGGRAVNEQYF. CDR3 bases: TGTGCCAGCAGCGGAGGGGGCGGGAGGGCCGTAAATGAGCAGTACTTC.